Shown below are 16 T cell receptor beta chains from a single sample sequenced in a study of cytomegalovirus exposure and HLA in healthy donors. TCRdb's table, derived via immunoSEQ multiplex PCR, lists solely in-frame clones and lacks some. The table has about 65,000 clones, 92% seen once. Sequencing used PBMCs. Every receptor here comes from a woman between 18 and 30 years old in good health and CMV-seronegative.

CDR3 region: CAWSAGLRGTDTQYF. In nucleotides, the CDR3 is TGTGCCTGGAGTGCTGGACTAAGGGGAACAGATACGCAGTATTTT. The rearrangement joins TRBV30 to TRBJ2-3; TRBD2 is a possible D gene (6 bases). Germline loops: CDR1 GTSNPN, CDR2 SVGIG (reference sequence). The V and J ends lost 1 base and 3 bases respectively, with 14 bases between them. The CDR3 spans 15 residues.

CDR3 region: CASGFTLTGAIGTEAFF. The CDR3, as DNA: TGTGCTAGTGGTTTCACCCTGACAGGGGCGATCGGCACTGAAGCTTTCTTT. J is TRBJ1-1 and V is TRBV12-5; 8 bases align to TRBD1. The CDR3 has 17 residues. CDR1 is LGHNT and CDR2 is FRNRAP in the germline V gene. Unmatched junction bases numbered 13, after V lost 3 bases and J lost 4 bases.

This chain joins TRBV5-1 and TRBJ2-5; TRBD1 matches at 10 bases. Germline CDR1 and CDR2: SGHRS and YFSETQ. This CDR3 region has 17 residues. After removal of 0 bases from V and 5 bases from J, the junction contained 10 bases not matched to a gene. CDR3 residues: CASSLAYGTGEEETQYF. The CDR3 DNA reads TGCGCCAGCAGCTTGGCGTACGGGACAGGGGAGGAGGAGACCCAGTACTTC.

The chain has TRBV19 and TRBJ2-7; maybe TRBD2 (6 bases). This CDR3 has 16 amino acids. Per the germline V gene, CDR1 is LNHDA and CDR2 is SQIVND (reference sequence). Trimming shortened V by 4 bases and J by 0 bases, and 16 bases separated the two germline ends. The CDR3 bases are TGTGCCAGTAGTACCTCAAGGGACTGGAGCTCCTACGAGCAGTACTTC. As protein: CASSTSRDWSSYEQYF.

The chain joins TRBV7-3 to TRBJ2-6, with 8 positions matching TRBD1. The CDR3 is 17 residues long. V dropped 4 bases and J dropped 0; count of bases not matched to a gene: 5. CDR1 and CDR2 from the germline V gene are SGHTA and FQGTGA. DNA for the CDR3: TGTGCCAGCAGCTCGGGACAGGTTGTCTCTGGGGCCAACGTCCTGACTTTC. Translation: CASSSGQVVSGANVLTF.

The chain combines TRBV28 with TRBJ2-3; tentatively, D is TRBD2 (5 bases). V shed 6 bases and J shed 3 bases, with 10 bases lying between them. CDR1 and CDR2 from the germline V gene are MDHEN and SYDVKM. The length of the CDR3 is 13 residues. The CDR3 sequence is CASRSRGTDTQYF. CDR3 DNA sequence: TGTGCCAGCAGATCGCGAGGGACAGATACGCAGTATTTT.

The rearrangement uses TRBV7-3 and TRBJ2-3; no clear D. Trimming cost V 4 bases and J 0 bases, with 8 bases left between them. Germline-derived CDR1 and CDR2 are SGHTA and FQGTGA. CDR3 length: 14 amino acids. In DNA form, the CDR3 reads TGTGCCAGCAGCTCTACCTCTAGCACAGATACGCAGTATTTT. As protein: CASSSTSSTDTQYF.

The V call is TRBV27, the J call TRBJ1-3; unclear D gene. The CDR3 totals 16 residues. Per the germline V gene, CDR1 is MNHEY and CDR2 is SMNVEV (reference sequence). The germline V and J ends were trimmed by 5 bases and 4 bases, with 18 bases remaining between them. CDR3 region: CASSPLAQALGNTIYF. The CDR3 bases are TGTGCCAGCAGTCCCCTTGCCCAGGCCCTCGGAAACACCATATATTTT.

This chain links TRBV10-2 with TRBJ2-7; 9 nucleotides match TRBD2. CDR3 length equals 15 residues. CDR1 WSHSY and CDR2 SAAADI come from the germline V gene. Losses at the gene ends were 8 bases for V and 4 bases for J; bases not matched to a gene: 12. In nucleotides, the CDR3 is TGCGCCAGCCGATCGAGGGGCGGGAGGGCTTACGAGCAGTACTTC. Its translation: CASRSRGGRAYEQYF.

This chain connects TRBV7-9 to TRBJ2-1; TRBD1 aligns across 7 bases. V shed 5 bases and J 1 base; nucleotides not matched to a gene: 11. CDR1 SEHNR and CDR2 FQNEAQ come from the germline V gene (reference sequence). This CDR3 has 17 amino acids. Written as DNA, the CDR3 is TGTGCCAGCAGCGGTACGTTTGGACAGGTATCCTACAATGAGCAGTTCTTC. It is translated as CASSGTFGQVSYNEQFF.

The rearrangement links TRBV4-1 to TRBJ2-7; weak D call: TRBD1 (5 bases). The germline CDR1 and CDR2 sequences are MGHRA and YSYEKL. The CDR3 loop spans 13 amino acids. The V end lost 2 bases, the J end lost 4 bases, and 9 bases lay between the germline ends. For the CDR3, the DNA is TGCGCCAGCAGCCAACAACAGGAGTACGAGCAGTACTTC. Protein: CASSQQQEYEQYF.

The chain has TRBV18 and TRBJ2-4; D remains ambiguous. Trimming took off 2 bases at V and 0 bases at J, with 5 bases between the two ends. The CDR3 is made up of 14 amino acids. Germline loops: CDR1 KGHSH, CDR2 LQKENI. CDR3 nucleotide sequence: TGTGCCAGCTCACCATCCATAGCCAAAAACATTCAGTACTTC. This encodes CASSPSIAKNIQYF.

The V and J genes are TRBV6-1 and TRBJ2-3; D might be TRBD1 (5 bases). V shed 9 bases and J shed 4 bases, with 17 bases lying between them. The CDR3 length is 14 residues. Germline CDR1 and CDR2: MNHNS and SASEGT. The CDR3 DNA is TGTGCCAGTTCAGGCCGGGTAGGGGCAGATACGCAGTATTTT. It translates to CASSGRVGADTQYF.

This chain uses TRBV6-6 with TRBJ2-1, with D possibly being TRBD1 (7 bases). V lost 6 bases and J 2 bases, leaving 14 bases between the germline ends. The CDR3 covers 15 residues. Germline assignment: CDR1 MNHNY and CDR2 SVGAGI (reference sequence). The CDR3 here is CASSLQGGPYNEQFF. The CDR3 DNA reads TGTGCCAGCAGCCTCCAGGGGGGCCCCTACAATGAGCAGTTCTTC.

The chain couples TRBV6-1 to TRBJ1-1; perhaps TRBD1 as D (6 bases). Trimming left V 6 bases short and J 5 bases short, with 16 bases between. The CDR3 runs 14 residues. CDR1 is MNHNS, CDR2 SASEGT, per germline. The CDR3 nucleotides are TGTGCCAGCAGAGTACAGGGTCGGAGTACTGAAGCTTTCTTT. Translating gives CASRVQGRSTEAFF.

The chain recombines TRBV10-3 with TRBJ1-2, with no clear D. This CDR3 spans 14 amino acids. V gave up 4 bases and J gave up 1 base, with 10 bases separating them. Germline CDR1 ENHRY, CDR2 SYGVKD. CDR3 amino acids: CAISGEGRNYGYTF. The CDR3 region has the DNA TGTGCCATCAGTGGAGAGGGCCGTAACTATGGCTACACCTTC.